This TCR beta chain was recovered during a study of cytomegalovirus exposure and HLA in healthy donors. Overall study context: The early release's HLA-typed donors yielded approximately 82 million unique TCRs.

V lost 4 bases and J lost 6; bases outside the gene matches: 5. CDR1 and CDR2 (germline): SGHRS, YFSETQ. CDR3 length equals 13 residues. The PCR used 60 Vbeta and 13 Jbeta primers. Sequenced by immunoSEQ multiplex PCR; TCRdb stores in-frame clones only, minus some. The sample records about 90,000 clones, 77% being singletons. Note on this clone: What it binds is unknown.

Study-level points and caveats: Earlier analysis found most TCR beta V segments productive about 87% or about 30% of the time. Later work showed greater clonal expansion in HLA-associated TCR beta chains than in equally common others.

The source of this sequence is a boy between 10 and 17 years old in good health and CMV-seronegative. The chain employs TRBV5-1 and TRBJ1-1; 8 bases are shared with TRBD1. The sample taken for sequencing was PBMCs. CDR3 in amino acids: CASSVTGAAEAFF. The CDR3 DNA is TGCGCCAGCAGCGTGACAGGGGCGGCTGAAGCTTTCTTT.